Detailed here is one T cell receptor (beta chain). The sample is drawn from a study of blood T cell repertoires in COVID-19. Study context: Samples came from the United States, Italy and Spain, spanning acute and convalescent COVID-19. The cDNA or gDNA used as material had been derived from T cells, B-cell-depleted T cells, or PBMCs.

Original data processing: Scientists estimated how many nucleated cells there were by amplifying reference gene primers. Here immunoSEQ multiplex PCR was the method, and the copy in TCRdb shows in-frame clones only, minus some. D and trimming were read from the DNA, whereas the V and J calls and clone size are those reported in that table. Of tens of thousands of clones listed, about four fifths are singletons. This receptor was taken from a human donor in a cohort sampled during active COVID-19. Source material: peripheral blood.

CDR3 DNA: TGCAGCGTTGGTCGGAGGGTCGGTCAAGAGACCCAGTACTTC. Amino acid sequence: CSVGRRVGQETQYF. This chain joins TRBV29-1 and TRBJ2-5, with D tentatively TRBD2 (6 bases). Germline V gene sequence: CDR1 SQVTM, CDR2 ANQGSEA. V lost 4 bases, J lost 2 bases, and 14 bases lay in between. The CDR3 totals 14 residues.